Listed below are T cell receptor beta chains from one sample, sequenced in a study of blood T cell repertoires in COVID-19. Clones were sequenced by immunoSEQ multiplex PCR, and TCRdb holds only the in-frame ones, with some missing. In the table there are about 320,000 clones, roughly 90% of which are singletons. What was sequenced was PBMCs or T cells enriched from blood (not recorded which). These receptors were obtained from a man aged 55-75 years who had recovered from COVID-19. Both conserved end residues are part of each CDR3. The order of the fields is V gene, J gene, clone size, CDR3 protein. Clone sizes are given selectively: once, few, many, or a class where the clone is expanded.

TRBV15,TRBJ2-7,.,CATSRDPTAYEQYF
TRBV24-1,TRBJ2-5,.,CATSEGQPYQETQYF
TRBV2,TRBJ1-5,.,CASSELREYQPQHF
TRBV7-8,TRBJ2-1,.,CASSLERGGYNEQFF
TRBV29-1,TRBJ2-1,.,CSVGGTRVYNEQFF
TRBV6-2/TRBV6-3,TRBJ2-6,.,CASSYWAVSSGANVLTF
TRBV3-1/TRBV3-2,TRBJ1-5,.,CASSQSSYSGQPQHF
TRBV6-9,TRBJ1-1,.,CASSGRVWPTEAFF
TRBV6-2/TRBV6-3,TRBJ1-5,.,CASSYGLRGNQPQHF
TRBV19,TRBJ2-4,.,CASSPDSAETQYF
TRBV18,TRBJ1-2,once,CASSPPDSFYGYTF
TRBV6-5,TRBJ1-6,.,CASRFRGQDSPLHF
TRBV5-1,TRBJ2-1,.,CASSGLAGVYNEQFF